This TCR beta chain was captured by sequencing in a study of Graves' ophthalmopathy and Graves' hyperthyroidism. There are 16 residues in the CDR3. V lost 3 bases to trimming and J lost 5 bases, with 17 bases between them. RNA transcripts served as template for amplifying TCR beta CDR3 sequences. The library came from an HTBI-primed first-round RT-PCR and a second-round multiplex PCR. One entry per CDR3 protein results from TCRdb running MiXCR on the multiplex PCR reads. Of some 1.1 million distinct CDR3 sequences in the sample, about 38% were seen once. Uncontrolled infections, other autoimmune diseases, pregnancy or lactation barred patients from enrollment.

The clonotype originates from an adult man with Graves' hyperthyroidism. Sequencing was performed on peripheral blood or thyroid tissue (not recorded which). The chain employs TRBV12-3 or TRBV12-4 and TRBJ1-5, with D unclear. CDR3 DNA sequence: TGTGCCAGCAGTTTGGTTCCGGAAACCCCCGATCAGCCCCAGCATTTT. Its protein product is CASSLVPETPDQPQHF.